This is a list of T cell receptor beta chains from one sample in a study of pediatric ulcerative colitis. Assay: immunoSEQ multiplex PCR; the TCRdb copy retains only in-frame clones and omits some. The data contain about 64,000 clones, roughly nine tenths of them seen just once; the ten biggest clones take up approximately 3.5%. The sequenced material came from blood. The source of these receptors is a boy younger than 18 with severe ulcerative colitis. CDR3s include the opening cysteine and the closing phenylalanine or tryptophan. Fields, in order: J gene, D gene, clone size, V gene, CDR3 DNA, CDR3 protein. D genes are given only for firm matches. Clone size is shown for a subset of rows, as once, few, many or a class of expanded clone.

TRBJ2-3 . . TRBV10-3 TGTGCCATCGGTTCCCGGGAAAGCACAGATACGCAGTATTTT CAIGSRESTDTQYF
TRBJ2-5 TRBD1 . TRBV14 TGTGCCAGCAGCCACTTACAACAGGGGGGTAAGAGGGAGACCCAGTACTTC CASSHLQQGGKRETQYF
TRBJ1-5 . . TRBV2 TGTGCCAGCAGTGGCGGGGACAAACAGCCCCAGCATTTT CASSGGDKQPQHF
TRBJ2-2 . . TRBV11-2 TGTGCCAGCAGCTTATCCGCCGGGGCGGCGGTGGGGGAGCTGTTTTTT CASSLSAGAAVGELFF
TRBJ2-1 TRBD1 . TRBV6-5 TGTGCCAGCAGTTACTCGGGGACAGGGGAGAACAATGAGCAGTTCTTC CASSYSGTGENNEQFF
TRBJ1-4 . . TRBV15 TGTGCCACCAGCAGCCCCGCAGGGGCTATTAATGAAAAACTGTTTTTT CATSSPAGAINEKLFF
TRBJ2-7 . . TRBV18 TGTGCCAGCTCACCCACTAGCATCGTTACCCCTAGCAGCGAGCAGTACTTC CASSPTSIVTPSSEQYF
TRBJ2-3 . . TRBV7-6 TGTGCTAGCAGCTCCCAGACCACAGATACGCAGTATTTT CASSSQTTDTQYF
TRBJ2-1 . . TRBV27 TGTGCCAGCAGACTAGGGAAAAATGAGCAGTTCTTC CASRLGKNEQFF
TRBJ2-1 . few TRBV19 TGTGCCAGTAGTGGCCGGACATCTCTGGGTAATGAGCAGTTCTTC CASSGRTSLGNEQFF
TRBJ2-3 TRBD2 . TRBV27 TGTGCCAGCAGACCCGACCTAGCGGGAGGGATCACAGATACGCAGTATTTT CASRPDLAGGITDTQYF
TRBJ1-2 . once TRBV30 TGTGCCTGGAGTGGGGGAGCAGGCTATGGCTACACCTTC CAWSGGAGYGYTF
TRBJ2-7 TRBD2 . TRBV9 TGTGCCAGCAGCGTAGCGGGGGGACTAGCGGGAGTGGAAGAGCAGTACTTC CASSVAGGLAGVEEQYF
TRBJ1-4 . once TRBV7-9 TGTGCAGTACAGGGATATGATGAAAAACTGTTTTTT CAVQGYDEKLFF
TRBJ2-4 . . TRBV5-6 TGTGCCAGCAGCTCTCGTCCCCGGACCTTAGTAGCCAAAAACATTCAGTACTTC CASSSRPRTLVAKNIQYF
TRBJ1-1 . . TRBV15 TGTGCCACCAGCAGAGTCCAGGGTTCCAACACTGAAGCTTTCTTT CATSRVQGSNTEAFF
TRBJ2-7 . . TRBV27 TGTGCCAGCAGTCCCGGCCGGGTAGGGGCCTACGAGCAGTACTTC CASSPGRVGAYEQYF
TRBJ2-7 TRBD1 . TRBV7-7 TGTGCTAGCAGCTTACAGGGGGCATTATACGAGCAGTACTTC CASSLQGALYEQYF
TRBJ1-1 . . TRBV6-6 TGTGCCAGCAGTTACTCGGGCCCAGGGTCCACTGAAGCTTTCTTT CASSYSGPGSTEAFF
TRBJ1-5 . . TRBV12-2 TGTGCAAGTCGCTTAGAGTTTAGTTCGGTGTATAGCAATCAGCCCCAGCATTTT CASRLEFSSVYSNQPQHF
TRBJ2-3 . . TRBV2 TGTGCCAGCATATCGGGGACGTCAAGCACAGATACGCAGTATTTT CASISGTSSTDTQYF
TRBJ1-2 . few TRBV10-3 TGTGCCATCAGTGAGTCCTCGGGGTTGGATGGCTACACCTTC CAISESSGLDGYTF
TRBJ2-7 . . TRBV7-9 TGTGCCAGCAGCTTAGATTTGGAGATCTACGAGCAGTACTTC CASSLDLEIYEQYF
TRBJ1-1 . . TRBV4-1 TGCGCCAGCAGCCGAGAGTCAACAGCGAACACTGAAGCTTTCTTT CASSRESTANTEAFF
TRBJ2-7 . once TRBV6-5 TGTGCCAGCAGTTATTTTGGGAGAGGATACGAGCAGTACTTC CASSYFGRGYEQYF
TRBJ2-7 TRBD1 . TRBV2 TGTGCCAGCAGTTGGGACAGGGGACTTTCATACGAGCAGTACTTC CASSWDRGLSYEQYF
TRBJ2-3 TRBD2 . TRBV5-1 TGCGCCAGCAGCCCCGGACTAGCGGGACGCACAGATACGCAGTATTTT CASSPGLAGRTDTQYF